This entry describes one T cell receptor (beta chain). The source of the sample is a study of shared clonotypes between healthy human individuals. Clones were sequenced by immunoSEQ multiplex PCR, and TCRdb holds only the in-frame ones, with some missing. In the table there are about 1,800,000 clones, about 95% of which are singletons. V shed 8 bases and J shed 0 bases, with 14 bases lying between them. The CDR3 contains 14 residues. CDR1 GTSNPN and CDR2 SVGIG come from the germline V gene (reference sequence). CD45RO-negative cells were positively selected for CCR7, leaving out terminally differentiated effector memory CD45RA+ cells.

This receptor was obtained from a man between 18 and 29 years old in good health. This chain links TRBV30 with TRBJ2-1; D not resolved. The sequencing input was naive CD8+ T cells sorted from blood. DNA of the CDR3: TGTGCCGCAGACGCAGGCAGCTCCTACAATGAGCAGTTCTTC. Translation gives CAADAGSSYNEQFF.